Listed below are T cell receptor beta chains from one sample, sequenced in a study of OX40 agonist ivuxolimab in advanced cancers. Some clones are missing from TCRdb's copy, which holds only in-frame ones; the method was immunoSEQ multiplex PCR. The table includes 65,000 to 95,000 clones, 85% to 90% detected once. This specimen was CD4+ or CD8+ T cells sorted from blood, taken in a trial of the OX40 agonist ivuxolimab. The source is an adult with an advanced solid tumor such as melanoma, head and neck, liver or kidney cancer. Each CDR3 is given with its conserved first and last residue. A D gene is named only where the DNA matches it firmly. Clone size is not always given. Where it is, it says once, few, many or a class for expanded clones.

DNA: TGTGCCAGCAGGTGGAGGGTAGGCGAGCAGTACTTC; CDR3: CASRWRVGEQYF; D: -; length: 12; J: TRBJ2-7; size: -; V: TRBV6-5
DNA: TGTGCCAGTCTTCCCCCGTGGCCCGGATCGAGCGAGCAGTACTTC; CDR3: CASLPPWPGSSEQYF; D: -; length: 15; J: TRBJ2-7; size: -; V: TRBV28
DNA: TGCAGCGTTGACTACGCGGGACAGGGCACTGAAGCTTTCTTT; CDR3: CSVDYAGQGTEAFF; D: TRBD1; length: 14; J: TRBJ1-1; size: -; V: TRBV29-1
DNA: TGTGCCAGCTCTACGGTCCGGACCTACAATGAGCAGTTCTTC; CDR3: CASSTVRTYNEQFF; D: -; length: 14; J: TRBJ2-1; size: -; V: TRBV18
DNA: TGTGCCAGCGGGTTTACTGAAGCTTTCTTT; CDR3: CASGFTEAFF; D: -; length: 10; J: TRBJ1-1; size: -; V: TRBV28
DNA: TGTGCCAGCTCTCGTGGGGCAGATACGCAGTATTTT; CDR3: CASSRGADTQYF; D: -; length: 12; J: TRBJ2-3; size: -; V: TRBV18
DNA: TGTGCCAGCAGTTTATCAGGGCGGGTAACCTACGAGCAGTACTTC; CDR3: CASSLSGRVTYEQYF; D: -; length: 15; J: TRBJ2-7; size: few; V: TRBV27
DNA: TGTGCCATCAGTGAGTTGGCCAGGGACCTTAATGAAAAACTGTTTTTT; CDR3: CAISELARDLNEKLFF; D: -; length: 16; J: TRBJ1-4; size: few; V: TRBV10-3
DNA: TGTGCCAGCAGTTCAGGAGTTGGTCGCCACAGAGGCGAGCAGTACTTC; CDR3: CASSSGVGRHRGEQYF; D: -; length: 16; J: TRBJ2-7; size: -; V: TRBV11-1
DNA: TGTGCCAGCAGCTTAGAGGGATTCGGAGTGGCACCCCTCCACTTT; CDR3: CASSLEGFGVAPLHF; D: -; length: 15; J: TRBJ1-6; size: -; V: TRBV13
DNA: TGTGCCAGCAGCGTATTGGTTTCTGGGGCCAACGTCCTGACTTTC; CDR3: CASSVLVSGANVLTF; D: -; length: 15; J: TRBJ2-6; size: -; V: TRBV9
DNA: TGTGCCAGCTCGAGAGGGGGTGTAAAAGATACGCAGTATTTT; CDR3: CASSRGGVKDTQYF; D: -; length: 14; J: TRBJ2-3; size: -; V: TRBV11-2
DNA: TGCGCCAGCAGCCCGGGACTGGTACAGAAGGCCCAGTACTTC; CDR3: CASSPGLVQKAQYF; D: -; length: 14; J: TRBJ2-5; size: -; V: TRBV4-1
DNA: TGTGCCAGTAGCACCAGAGGGGGACAAAGGAACAATGAGCAGTTCTTC; CDR3: CASSTRGGQRNNEQFF; D: -; length: 16; J: TRBJ2-1; size: -; V: TRBV19